These T cell receptor beta chains were read from a single sample in a study of CD8+CD57+ T cells in acquired aplastic anemia. TCRdb re-derived calls from the reads in MiXCR, one entry per CDR3 protein. Of 150,000 to 200,000 distinct CDR3 sequences listed, around 48% are singletons. Specimen: sorted CD4+, CD8+, or CD8+CD57+ T cells (not recorded which) from PBMCs. All receptors come from a human donor with aplastic anemia. The CDR3 runs from the conserved cysteine through the conserved F or W. A D gene is named only where the DNA matches it firmly. Clone size is shown for a subset of rows, as once, few, many or a class of expanded clone.

j_gene: TRBJ2-7
d_gene: TRBD1
v_gene: TRBV19
abundance: once
CDR3aa: CASSIVWRDRGSYEQYF

j_gene: TRBJ1-6
d_gene: .
v_gene: TRBV6-4
abundance: .
CDR3aa: CAGLQGQGSPFHF

j_gene: TRBJ1-5
d_gene: .
v_gene: TRBV7-8
abundance: .
CDR3aa: CASSIIEDQPQHF

j_gene: TRBJ2-1
d_gene: TRBD2
v_gene: TRBV12-3/TRBV12-4
abundance: many
CDR3aa: CASSSRTSNEQFF

j_gene: TRBJ1-2
d_gene: TRBD1
v_gene: TRBV11-1
abundance: .
CDR3aa: CASSYGTGAPFYGYTF

j_gene: TRBJ2-2
d_gene: TRBD2
v_gene: TRBV12-3/TRBV12-4
abundance: .
CDR3aa: CASSSRLARTGELFF

j_gene: TRBJ2-7
d_gene: .
v_gene: TRBV4-2
abundance: .
CDR3aa: CASSQDFGAYEQYF

j_gene: TRBJ1-1
d_gene: TRBD1
v_gene: TRBV12-3/TRBV12-4
abundance: .
CDR3aa: CASRFRTGRVTEAFF

j_gene: TRBJ2-5
d_gene: TRBD2
v_gene: TRBV5-5
abundance: .
CDR3aa: CASSSAGGRETQYF

j_gene: TRBJ2-7
d_gene: .
v_gene: TRBV7-2
abundance: few
CDR3aa: CASSLADTYEQYF